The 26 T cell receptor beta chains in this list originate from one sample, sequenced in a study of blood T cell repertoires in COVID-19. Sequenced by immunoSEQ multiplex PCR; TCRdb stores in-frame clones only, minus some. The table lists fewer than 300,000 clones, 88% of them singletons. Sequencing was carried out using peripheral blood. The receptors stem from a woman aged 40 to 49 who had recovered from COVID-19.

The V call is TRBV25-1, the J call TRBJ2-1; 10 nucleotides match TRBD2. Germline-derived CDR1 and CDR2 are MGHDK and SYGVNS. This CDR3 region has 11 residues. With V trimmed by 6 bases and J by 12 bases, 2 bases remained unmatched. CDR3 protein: CASRGTSVQFF. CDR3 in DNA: TGTGCCAGCAGGGGGACTAGCGTGCAGTTCTTC.

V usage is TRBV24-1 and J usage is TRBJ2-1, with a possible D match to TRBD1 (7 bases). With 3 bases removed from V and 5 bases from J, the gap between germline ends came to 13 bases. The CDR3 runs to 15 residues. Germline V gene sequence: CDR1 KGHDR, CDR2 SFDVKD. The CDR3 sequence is CATSDPRDRDNEQFF. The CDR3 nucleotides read TGTGCCACCAGTGATCCGCGGGACAGAGACAATGAGCAGTTCTTC.

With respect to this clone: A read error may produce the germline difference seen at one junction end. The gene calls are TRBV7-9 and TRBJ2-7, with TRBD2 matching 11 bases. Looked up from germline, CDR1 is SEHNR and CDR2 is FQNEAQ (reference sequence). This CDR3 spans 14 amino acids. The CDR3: CASSVAGGLYEQYF. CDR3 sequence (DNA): TGTGCCAGCAGCGTAGCGGGAGGGTTGTACGAGCAGTACTTC. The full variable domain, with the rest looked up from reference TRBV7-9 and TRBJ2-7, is DTGVSQNPRHKITKRGQNVTFRCDPISEHNRLYWYRQTLGQGPEFLTYFQNEAQLEKSRLLSDRFSAERPKGSFSTLEIQRTEQGDSAMYLCASSVAGGLYEQYFGPGTRLTVT.

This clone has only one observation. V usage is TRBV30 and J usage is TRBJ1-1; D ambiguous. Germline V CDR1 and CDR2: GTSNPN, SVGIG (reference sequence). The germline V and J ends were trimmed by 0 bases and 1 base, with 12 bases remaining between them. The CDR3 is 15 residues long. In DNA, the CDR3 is TGTGCCTGGAGTGTGGTTCCAGAATGGAACACTGAAGCTTTCTTT. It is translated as CAWSVVPEWNTEAFF.

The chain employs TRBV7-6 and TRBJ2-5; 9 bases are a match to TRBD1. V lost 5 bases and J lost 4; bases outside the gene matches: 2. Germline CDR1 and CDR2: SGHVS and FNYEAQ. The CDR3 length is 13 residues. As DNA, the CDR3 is TGTGCCAGCAGCAAGGACAGGGGAGAGACCCAGTACTTC. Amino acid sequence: CASSKDRGETQYF.

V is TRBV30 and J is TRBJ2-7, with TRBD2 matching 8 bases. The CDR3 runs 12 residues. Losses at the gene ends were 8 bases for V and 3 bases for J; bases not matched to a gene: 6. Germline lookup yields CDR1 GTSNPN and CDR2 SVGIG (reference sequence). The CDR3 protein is CARGAGGYEQYF. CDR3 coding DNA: TGTGCCCGGGGCGCGGGAGGCTACGAGCAGTACTTC.

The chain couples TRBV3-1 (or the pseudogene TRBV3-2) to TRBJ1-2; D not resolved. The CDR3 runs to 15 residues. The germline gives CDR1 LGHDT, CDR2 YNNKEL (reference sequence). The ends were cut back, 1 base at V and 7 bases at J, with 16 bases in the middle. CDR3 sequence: CASSQGRAASRGYTF. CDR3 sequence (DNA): TGTGCCAGCAGCCAAGGGCGGGCAGCCAGCCGTGGCTACACCTTC.

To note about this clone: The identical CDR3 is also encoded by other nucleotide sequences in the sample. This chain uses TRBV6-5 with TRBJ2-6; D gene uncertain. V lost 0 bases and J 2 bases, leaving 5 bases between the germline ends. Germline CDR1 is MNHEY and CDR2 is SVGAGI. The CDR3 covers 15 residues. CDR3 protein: CASSYSGAGANVLTF. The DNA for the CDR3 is TGTGCCAGCAGTTACTCCGGTGCTGGGGCCAACGTCCTGACTTTC.

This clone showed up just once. The CDR3 spells CASSIAGGPQETQYF. For the CDR3, the DNA is TGCGCCAGCAGCATAGCGGGAGGCCCTCAAGAGACCCAGTACTTC. The chain uses TRBV10-2 and TRBJ2-5; TRBD2 matches 10 bases. Germline CDR1 reads WSHSY; CDR2 reads SAAADI. This CDR3 contains 15 residues. V lost 6 bases, J lost 2 bases, and 6 bases stayed unmatched.

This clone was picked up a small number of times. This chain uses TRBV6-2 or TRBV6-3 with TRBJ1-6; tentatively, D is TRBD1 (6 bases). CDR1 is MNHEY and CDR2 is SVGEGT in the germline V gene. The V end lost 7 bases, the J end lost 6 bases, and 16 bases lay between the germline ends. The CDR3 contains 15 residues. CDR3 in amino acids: CASNPATRGNSPLHF. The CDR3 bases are TGTGCCAGCAACCCGGCCACCAGGGGTAATTCACCCCTCCACTTT.

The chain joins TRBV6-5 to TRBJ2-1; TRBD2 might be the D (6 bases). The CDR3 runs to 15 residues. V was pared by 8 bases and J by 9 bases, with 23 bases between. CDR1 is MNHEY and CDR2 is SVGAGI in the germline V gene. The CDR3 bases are TGTGCCAGCGGAGAGGGGAGGTCCAGAAAGAGTGAGCAGTTCTTC. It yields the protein CASGEGRSRKSEQFF.

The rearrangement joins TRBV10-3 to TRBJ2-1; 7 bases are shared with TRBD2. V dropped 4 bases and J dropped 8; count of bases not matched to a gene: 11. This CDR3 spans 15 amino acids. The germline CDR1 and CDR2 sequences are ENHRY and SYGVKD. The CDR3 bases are TGTGCCATCAGTGCATCTTCCGGGAGGAGGGATGAGCAGTTCTTC. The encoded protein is CAISASSGRRDEQFF.

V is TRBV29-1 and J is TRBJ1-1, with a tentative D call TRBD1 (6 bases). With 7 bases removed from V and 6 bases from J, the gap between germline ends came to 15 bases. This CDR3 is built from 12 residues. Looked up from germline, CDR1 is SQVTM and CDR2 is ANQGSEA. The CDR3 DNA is TGCAGCGCCCATAGGACAGCCGCTGAAGCTTTCTTT. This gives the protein CSAHRTAAEAFF.

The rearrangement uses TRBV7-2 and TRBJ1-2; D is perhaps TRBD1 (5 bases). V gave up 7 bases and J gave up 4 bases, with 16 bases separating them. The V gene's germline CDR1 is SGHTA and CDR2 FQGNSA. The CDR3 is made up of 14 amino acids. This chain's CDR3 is CASTSQGGIYGYTF. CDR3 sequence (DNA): TGTGCCAGCACCTCTCAGGGAGGGATCTATGGCTACACCTTC.

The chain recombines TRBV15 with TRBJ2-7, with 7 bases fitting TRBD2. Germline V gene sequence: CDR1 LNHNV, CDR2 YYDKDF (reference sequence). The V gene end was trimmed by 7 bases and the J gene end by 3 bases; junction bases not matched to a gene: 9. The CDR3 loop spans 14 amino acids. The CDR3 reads CATTPVERGYEQYF. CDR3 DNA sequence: TGTGCCACCACACCCGTGGAGCGGGGCTACGAGCAGTACTTC.

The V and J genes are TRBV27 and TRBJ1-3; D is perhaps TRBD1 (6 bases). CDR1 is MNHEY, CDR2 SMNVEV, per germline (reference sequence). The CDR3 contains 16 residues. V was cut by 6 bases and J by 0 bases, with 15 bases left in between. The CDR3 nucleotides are TGTGCCAGCAGCCCCCAGGGGAGTAGCTCTGGAAACACCATATATTTT. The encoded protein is CASSPQGSSSGNTIYF.

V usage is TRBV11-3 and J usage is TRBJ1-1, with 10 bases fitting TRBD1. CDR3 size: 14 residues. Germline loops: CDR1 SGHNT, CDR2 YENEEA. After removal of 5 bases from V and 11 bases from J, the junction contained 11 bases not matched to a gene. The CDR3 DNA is TGTGCCAGCAGCGGTCCCGGGACAGGGGCGAGGGCTTTCTTT. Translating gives CASSGPGTGARAFF.

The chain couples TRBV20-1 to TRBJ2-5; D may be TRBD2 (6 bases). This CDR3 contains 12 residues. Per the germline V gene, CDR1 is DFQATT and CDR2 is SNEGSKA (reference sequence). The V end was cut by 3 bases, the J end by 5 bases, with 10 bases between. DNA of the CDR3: TGCAGTGCTAGTCGGGGGTATGAGACCCAGTACTTC. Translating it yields CSASRGYETQYF.

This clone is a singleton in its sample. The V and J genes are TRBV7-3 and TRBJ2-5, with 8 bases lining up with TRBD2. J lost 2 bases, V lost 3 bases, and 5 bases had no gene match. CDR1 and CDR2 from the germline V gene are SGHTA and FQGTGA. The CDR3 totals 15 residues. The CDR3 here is CASSFLSGGQETQYF. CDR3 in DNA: TGTGCCAGCAGCTTTTTGTCGGGAGGGCAAGAGACCCAGTACTTC.

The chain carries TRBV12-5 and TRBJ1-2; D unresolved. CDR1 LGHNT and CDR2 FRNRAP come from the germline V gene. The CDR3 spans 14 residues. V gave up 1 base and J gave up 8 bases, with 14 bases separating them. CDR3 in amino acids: CASGLAGDPGGYTF. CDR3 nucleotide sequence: TGTGCTAGTGGTTTGGCCGGTGACCCGGGGGGCTACACCTTC.

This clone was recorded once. The CDR3 here is CASSQVVGTGIYGYTF. The DNA of the CDR3 is TGTGCCAGCAGCCAAGTGGTGGGGACAGGAATCTATGGCTACACCTTC. V usage is TRBV3-1 (or the pseudogene TRBV3-2) and J usage is TRBJ1-2; 8 bases match TRBD1. Germline lookup yields CDR1 LGHDT and CDR2 YNNKEL (reference sequence). The CDR3 has 16 residues. V lost 1 base to trimming and J lost 4 bases; unmatched junction nucleotides: 8.

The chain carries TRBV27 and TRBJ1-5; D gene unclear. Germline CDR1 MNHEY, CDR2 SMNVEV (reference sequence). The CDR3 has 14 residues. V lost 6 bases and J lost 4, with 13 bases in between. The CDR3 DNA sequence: TGTGCCAGCAGAGACCATGCGGGGAATCAGCCCCAGCATTTT. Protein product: CASRDHAGNQPQHF.

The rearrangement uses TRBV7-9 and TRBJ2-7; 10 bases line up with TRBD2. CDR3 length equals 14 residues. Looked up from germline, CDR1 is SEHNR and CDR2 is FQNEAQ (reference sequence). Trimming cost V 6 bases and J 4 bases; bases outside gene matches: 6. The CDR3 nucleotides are TGTGCCAGCAGACCTAGGACTAGCGGTTACGAGCAGTACTTC. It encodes CASRPRTSGYEQYF.

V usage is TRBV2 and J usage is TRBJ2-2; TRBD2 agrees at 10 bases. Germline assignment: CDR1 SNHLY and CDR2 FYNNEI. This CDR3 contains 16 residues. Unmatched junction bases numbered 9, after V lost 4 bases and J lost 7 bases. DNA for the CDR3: TGTGCCAGCAGTGTGGGGGCTAGCGGGAGTGGCGGGGAGCTGTTTTTT. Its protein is CASSVGASGSGGELFF.

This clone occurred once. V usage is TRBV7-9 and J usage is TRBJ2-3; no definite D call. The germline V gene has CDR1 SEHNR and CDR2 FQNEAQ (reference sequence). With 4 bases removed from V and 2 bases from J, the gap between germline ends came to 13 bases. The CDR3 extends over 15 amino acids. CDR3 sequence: CASSSTGPDTDTQYF. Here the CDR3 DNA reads TGTGCCAGCAGCTCCACGGGTCCGGACACAGATACGCAGTATTTT. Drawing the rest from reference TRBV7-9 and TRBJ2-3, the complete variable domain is DTGVSQNPRHKITKRGQNVTFRCDPISEHNRLYWYRQTLGQGPEFLTYFQNEAQLEKSRLLSDRFSAERPKGSFSTLEIQRTEQGDSAMYLCASSSTGPDTDTQYFGPGTRLTVL.

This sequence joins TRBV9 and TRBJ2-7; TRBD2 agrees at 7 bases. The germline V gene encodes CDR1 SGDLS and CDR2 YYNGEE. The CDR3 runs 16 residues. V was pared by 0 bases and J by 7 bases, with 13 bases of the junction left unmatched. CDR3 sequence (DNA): TGTGCCAGCAGCGTAGGCGTCGGGGCGGGAGCGGGAGAGCAGTACTTC. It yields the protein CASSVGVGAGAGEQYF.